This T cell receptor beta chain emerged from a study of identical twins. Unique molecular identifiers were present on the cDNA, which also gained a universal primer site by template switching. A single record per CDR3 protein comes from TCRdb applying MiXCR to the 5' RACE reads. The top ten hold 8.5% to 10% of the sample, which has around 370,000 distinct CDR3 sequences, around 9.7% seen once. J lost 4 bases, V lost 3 bases, and 0 bases had no gene match. The CDR3 consists of 13 residues. General study results and limits: Out-of-frame TCR alpha sharing observed in monozygotic twins exceeded model estimates.

This clonotype was counted a few times. Its antigen is not identified. This receptor was identified in a woman aged 45-65 years in good health. Sequencing was performed on naive T cells sorted from blood. The chain carries TRBV12-3 or TRBV12-4 and TRBJ2-4; 7 positions agree with TRBD1. DNA for the CDR3: TGTGCCAGCAGTTTGACAGGGAAAAACATTCAGTACTTC. Its translation is CASSLTGKNIQYF.